This TCR beta chain comes out of a study of blood T cell repertoires in COVID-19. Generated by immunoSEQ multiplex PCR, the TCRdb table keeps only in-frame clones and is missing some. The table lists around 290,000 clones, 75% to 90% of them singletons, with about 4.6% in the top ten. This CDR3 contains 14 residues. Germline CDR1 and CDR2: SGHDN and FVKESK. V dropped 2 bases and J dropped 5 bases, with 12 bases sitting between them. The TCR comes from a man aged 35 to 55 with acute or convalescent COVID-19. The V and J genes are TRBV14 and TRBJ2-5, with a weak D call TRBD1 (5 bases). The sample taken for sequencing was peripheral blood. Here the CDR3 reads CASSQLAGWETQYF. The CDR3 nucleotides are TGTGCCAGCAGCCAACTCGCAGGGTGGGAGACCCAGTACTTC.